The 25 T cell receptor beta chains listed next were all sequenced from one sample in a study of blood T cell repertoires in COVID-19 (TCRdb year 2020). Library preparation used the immunoSEQ multiplex PCR assay. TCRdb holds this immuneACCESS table with in-frame rearrangements only. Some clones are missing; in checked studies, unresolved V genes explain under half, and the rest has no known cause. The sample table shows roughly 230,000 clones, and 80% to 90% are seen once. The ten biggest clones cover around 7% of the sample. The sequencing sample was made of PBMCs or T cells enriched from blood (not recorded which). Receptors originate from a man younger than 40 in a cohort exposed to, infected with or recovered from COVID-19 (not recorded which).

The CDR3 loop reads CASSGGGSLDPQYRNEQFF. DNA of the CDR3: TGCGCCAGCAGTGGAGGAGGGTCGCTAGACCCCCAATATAGGAATGAGCAGTTCTTC. This chain joins TRBV10-2 and TRBJ2-1, with D possibly matching TRBD2 (6 bases). The CDR3 sequence is 19 residues long. CDR1 and CDR2 (germline): WSHSY, SAAADI. V lost 4 bases and J lost 7, with 29 bases in between.

V is TRBV4-1 and J is TRBJ2-3, with 10 nucleotides matching TRBD2. J was trimmed by 6 bases and V by 1 base; bases with no gene match: 4. This CDR3 is 15 amino acids long. Germline CDR1 MGHRA, CDR2 YSYEKL. CDR3 sequence (DNA): TGCGCCAGCAGCCAAGGCGGACTAGCGGTCGATACGCAGTATTTT. This gives the protein CASSQGGLAVDTQYF.

This clone has a single count. This sequence joins TRBV29-1 and TRBJ1-3; D gene ambiguous. This CDR3 has 13 residues. V was cut by 5 bases and J by 2 bases, with 10 bases left in between. CDR1 is SQVTM, CDR2 ANQGSEA, per germline. For the CDR3, the DNA is TGCAGCGTTCTCTGGGGAGCTGGAAACACCATATATTTT. It codes for CSVLWGAGNTIYF.

This sequence joins TRBV2 and TRBJ1-1; D not certain. The germline V and J ends were trimmed by 4 bases and 1 base, with 7 bases remaining between them. There are 13 residues in the CDR3. The germline CDR1 and CDR2 sequences are SNHLY and FYNNEI. CDR3 residues: CASSVGPNTEAFF. In nucleotides, the CDR3 is TGTGCCAGCAGTGTCGGTCCGAACACTGAAGCTTTCTTT.

J is TRBJ1-4 and V is TRBV5-5; possible D gene TRBD1, 5 bases. The V end lost 4 bases, the J end lost 7 bases, and 11 bases lay between the germline ends. This CDR3 has 13 residues. Germline lookup yields CDR1 SGHKS and CDR2 YYEKEE (reference sequence). The CDR3 region is CASSQEQAEKLFF. The CDR3 DNA is TGTGCCAGCAGCCAAGAACAGGCTGAAAAACTGTTTTTT.

V is TRBV27 and J is TRBJ1-6, with D tentatively TRBD1 (6 bases). The V and J ends lost 6 bases and 4 bases respectively, with 16 bases between them. Germline V CDR1 and CDR2: MNHEY, SMNVEV (reference sequence). The CDR3 is 16 residues long. The DNA for the CDR3 is TGTGCCAGCAGGGCAAGCCGACAGGCGTATAATTCACCCCTCCACTTT. This sequence encodes CASRASRQAYNSPLHF.

The chain couples TRBV19 to TRBJ2-1; 11 nucleotides line up with TRBD2. V was pared by 5 bases and J by 5 bases, with 2 bases of the junction left unmatched. Germline loops: CDR1 LNHDA, CDR2 SQIVND (reference sequence). The CDR3 is 14 amino acids. For the CDR3, the DNA is TGTGCCAGTAGTTCGACTAGCGGGAACAATGAGCAGTTCTTC. It is translated as CASSSTSGNNEQFF.

The V call is TRBV28, the J call TRBJ2-7, with D tentatively TRBD2 (6 bases). With 2 bases removed from V and 2 bases from J, the gap between germline ends came to 10 bases. The CDR3 contains 14 residues. Germline V gives CDR1 MDHEN, CDR2 SYDVKM. The CDR3 nucleotides are TGTGCCAGCAGTTTAGGGGACTGGACCTACGAGCAGTACTTC. This translates into CASSLGDWTYEQYF.

The chain carries TRBV29-1 and TRBJ2-1, with 11 bases aligning to TRBD2. V was pared by 6 bases and J by 7 bases, with 11 bases of the junction left unmatched. The CDR3 sequence is 15 residues long. Germline CDR1 is SQVTM and CDR2 is ANQGSEA. The CDR3 loop reads CSVPSLAGAGNEQFF. The DNA for the CDR3 is TGCAGCGTGCCCTCACTAGCGGGAGCGGGGAATGAGCAGTTCTTC.

This rearrangement joins TRBV20-1 to TRBJ2-5, with 10 bases that match TRBD2. Germline V gives CDR1 DFQATT, CDR2 SNEGSKA (reference sequence). The V segment lost 3 bases and the J segment 1 base; nucleotides outside the gene matches: 5. The CDR3 sequence is 15 residues long. CDR3 nucleotide sequence: TGCAGTGCTAGTAGGCCTAGCGGGAGCCAAGAGACCCAGTACTTC. It encodes CSASRPSGSQETQYF.

The CDR3 nucleotides read TGTGCCACCAGTGGGCGAAGGGGTAGCACAGATACGCAGTATTTT. Translating gives CATSGRRGSTDTQYF. The chain links TRBV24-1 to TRBJ2-3; weak D call: TRBD1 (5 bases). Germline-derived CDR1 and CDR2 are KGHDR and SFDVKD. CDR3 length equals 15 residues. The V gene lost 5 bases and the J gene lost 0 bases, with 11 bases spanning the gap.

The V call is TRBV5-4, the J call TRBJ1-6, with D perhaps matching TRBD1 (5 bases). This CDR3 region has 15 residues. CDR1 is SGHNT, CDR2 YYREEE, per germline (reference sequence). The ends were cut back, 2 bases at V and 2 bases at J, with 8 bases in the middle. The CDR3 here is CASSFRAAYNSPLHF. CDR3 DNA: TGTGCCAGCAGCTTCAGGGCTGCCTATAATTCACCCCTCCACTTT. The whole variable domain, remainder taken from reference TRBV5-4 and TRBJ1-6, is ETGVTQSPTHLIKTRGQQVTLRCSSQSGHNTVSWYQQALGQGPQFIFQYYREEENGRGNFPPRFSGLQFPNYSSELNVNALELDDSALYLCASSFRAAYNSPLHFGNGTRLTVT.

The rearrangement joins TRBV3-1 (or the pseudogene TRBV3-2) to TRBJ2-1; 11 bases are shared with TRBD2. V shed 5 bases and J 6 bases; nucleotides not matched to a gene: 9. Per the germline V gene, CDR1 is LGHDT and CDR2 is YNNKEL (reference sequence). The CDR3 spans 16 residues. The CDR3, as DNA: TGTGCCAGCAGCTTCAGGACTAGCGGGCTCATCAATGAGCAGTTCTTC. This translates into CASSFRTSGLINEQFF.

This chain uses TRBV11-2 with TRBJ2-7; 7 bases map to TRBD2. Germline V gives CDR1 SGHAT, CDR2 FQNNGV. The ends lost 5 bases at V and 4 bases at J; junction bases unmatched: 11. The length of the CDR3 is 15 residues. The CDR3, as DNA: TGTGCCAGCAGCAGTAGCCGGGGGGACGCTTACGAGCAGTACTTC. Protein product: CASSSSRGDAYEQYF. Supplemented by reference TRBV11-2 and TRBJ2-7, the full variable domain reads EAGVAQSPRYKIIEKRQSVAFWCNPISGHATLYWYQQILGQGPKLLIQFQNNGVVDDSQLPKDRFSAERLKGVDSTLKIQPAKLEDSAVYLCASSSSRGDAYEQYFGPGTRLTVT.

The V gene is TRBV18, the J gene TRBJ1-3; tentatively, D is TRBD1 (6 bases). V was pared by 5 bases and J by 3 bases, with 8 bases between. In germline, CDR1 is KGHSH, CDR2 LQKENI. CDR3 length: 13 amino acids. The chain's CDR3 is CASSETGGNTIYF. CDR3 DNA sequence: TGTGCCAGCTCAGAGACAGGTGGAAACACCATATATTTT.

This chain's CDR3 is CASSQGTSGRHTGYTGELFF. Written as DNA, the CDR3 is TGCGCCAGCAGCCAAGGGACTAGCGGGAGGCACACGGGTTACACCGGGGAGCTGTTTTTT. This chain uses TRBV4-1 with TRBJ2-2, with 14 nucleotides matching TRBD2. The CDR3 is 20 residues long. Germline V lookup: CDR1 MGHRA, CDR2 YSYEKL. V was clipped by 1 base and J by 3 bases; unmatched bases: 10.

The V gene is TRBV19, the J gene TRBJ2-1, with 7 bases lining up with TRBD2. The J segment lost 9 bases and the V segment lost 8 bases, leaving 7 bases of the junction unmatched. There are 12 residues in the CDR3. Germline V gives CDR1 LNHDA, CDR2 SQIVND (reference sequence). The CDR3, as DNA: TGTGCCAGTGGGACTATTGGTTCTGAGCAGTTCTTC. This gives the protein CASGTIGSEQFF.

The chain carries TRBV7-9 and TRBJ2-2, with 11 positions matching TRBD2. The CDR3 spans 17 residues. The V gene end was trimmed by 0 bases and the J gene end by 5 bases; junction bases not matched to a gene: 5. Germline CDR1 reads SEHNR; CDR2 reads FQNEAQ (reference sequence). The CDR3 sequence is CASSLAATSGTTGELFF. CDR3 sequence (DNA): TGTGCCAGCAGCTTAGCGGCGACTAGCGGGACGACCGGGGAGCTGTTTTTT.

V and J are TRBV18 and TRBJ2-6; 8 nucleotides agree with TRBD1. Germline CDR1 reads KGHSH; CDR2 reads LQKENI. Trimming removed 4 bases from V and 0 bases from J; junction bases left unmatched: 8. The CDR3 consists of 18 residues. CDR3 DNA: TGTGCCAGCTCACTCGATGGGACAGGTTTCTCTGGGGCCAACGTCCTGACTTTC. Its protein product is CASSLDGTGFSGANVLTF.

The rearrangement uses TRBV9 and TRBJ1-5; D unresolved. The CDR3 contains 14 residues. V shed 2 bases and J shed 0 bases, with 6 bases lying between them. Germline V CDR1 and CDR2: SGDLS, YYNGEE. The CDR3 DNA reads as TGTGCCAGCAGCGTGGACTCTAGCAATCAGCCCCAGCATTTT. Translating it yields CASSVDSSNQPQHF.

The genes are TRBV29-1 and TRBJ2-3; tentatively, D is TRBD2 (6 bases). This CDR3 comprises 14 residues. CDR1 and CDR2 from the germline V gene are SQVTM and ANQGSEA. Trimming shortened V by 7 bases and J by 4 bases, and 18 bases separated the two germline ends. This CDR3 is CSGRDPRVADTQYF. The CDR3 coding sequence is TGCAGCGGGAGGGACCCCCGAGTTGCAGATACGCAGTATTTT.

V gene TRBV25-1 combines with J gene TRBJ2-1, with 7 bases that match TRBD2. V trimming: 2 bases; J trimming: 5 bases; junction bases outside the gene matches: 9. The germline V gene has CDR1 MGHDK and CDR2 SYGVNS. This CDR3 is 16 amino acids long. The CDR3 coding sequence is TGTGCCAGCAGTGAAATGACTAGCCCGGCTCACAATGAGCAGTTCTTC. This translates into CASSEMTSPAHNEQFF.

The genes are TRBV19 and TRBJ2-2, with 9 bases lining up with TRBD2. V dropped 9 bases and J dropped 1; count of bases not matched to a gene: 3. CDR3 length: 14 residues. The germline gives CDR1 LNHDA, CDR2 SQIVND (reference sequence). The CDR3 sequence: CASRSGGNTGELFF. The CDR3 DNA reads TGTGCCAGCCGTAGCGGGGGGAACACCGGGGAGCTGTTTTTT.

This rearrangement joins TRBV2 to TRBJ2-1; 11 nucleotides align to TRBD2. CDR3 length: 15 residues. Trimming cost V 4 bases and J 5 bases; bases outside gene matches: 4. Germline values: CDR1 SNHLY, CDR2 FYNNEI. The CDR3 bases are TGTGCCAGCAGTGTGGGGACTAGCGGAAACAATGAGCAGTTCTTC. Protein: CASSVGTSGNNEQFF. Filled out from reference TRBV2 and TRBJ2-1, the complete variable domain reads EPEVTQTPSHQVTQMGQEVILRCVPISNHLYFYWYRQILGQKVEFLVSFYNNEISEKSEIFDDQFSVERPDGSNFTLKIRSTKLEDSAMYFCASSVGTSGNNEQFFGPGTRLTVL.

The chain couples TRBV7-2 to TRBJ2-7; 11 bases align to TRBD2. V lost 5 bases and J lost 6; bases outside the gene matches: 9. The CDR3 is 15 residues long. The germline V gene has CDR1 SGHTA and CDR2 FQGNSA. The CDR3 loop is CASSLRLAGSGEQYF. The DNA of the CDR3 is TGTGCCAGCAGCCTACGACTAGCGGGAAGTGGCGAGCAGTACTTC.